A single sample is the source of the 20 T cell receptor beta chains below, sequenced in a study of CD8 T cells in ankylosing spondylitis. TCRdb passed the 5' RACE reads through MiXCR, listing each CDR3 protein once. Of 250,000 to 350,000 distinct CDR3 sequences listed, about a fifth are singletons. Material for sequencing was blood, either unsorted or a sorted T cell fraction (not recorded which). The receptors were sampled from a female donor with ankylosing spondylitis or in good health (not recorded which).

This clonotype has only a few counts. V usage is TRBV7-9 and J usage is TRBJ2-1, with a tentative D call TRBD1 (6 bases). Between the trimmed V and J ends, which lost 6 bases and 0 bases, there was a span of 12 bases. CDR1 is SEHNR and CDR2 is FQNEAQ in the germline V gene (reference sequence). The CDR3 contains 15 residues. The CDR3 bases are TGTGCCAGCAGTCCCGACAGGAACTCCTACAATGAGCAGTTCTTC. This encodes CASSPDRNSYNEQFF. Filled out from reference TRBV7-9 and TRBJ2-1, the complete variable domain reads DTGVSQNPRHKITKRGQNVTFRCDPISEHNRLYWYRQTLGQGPEFLTYFQNEAQLEKSRLLSDRFSAERPKGSFSTLEIQRTEQGDSAMYLCASSPDRNSYNEQFFGPGTRLTVL.

This clonotype has ten or more counts. The DNA of the CDR3 is TGTGCCATCAGTGAGGGGATCAGAGGGACTGGAAACACCATATATTTT. Translation: CAISEGIRGTGNTIYF. The V call is TRBV10-3, the J call TRBJ1-3; D is uncertain. The germline V and J ends were trimmed by 2 bases and 2 bases, with 13 bases remaining between them. CDR1 and CDR2 from the germline V gene are ENHRY and SYGVKD. The CDR3 extends over 16 amino acids.

A few counts support this clonotype. Here the CDR3 reads CASSFGREIGDTQYF. The CDR3, as DNA: TGTGCCAGCAGTTTCGGCAGGGAGATAGGGGATACGCAGTATTTT. The rearrangement uses TRBV12-3 or TRBV12-4 and TRBJ2-3; D might be TRBD1 or TRBD2, each matching 5 bases. The CDR3 sequence is 15 residues long. The germline V and J ends were trimmed by 3 bases and 6 bases, with 16 bases remaining between them.

This clonotype was detected only once. The rearrangement joins TRBV10-2 to TRBJ2-7, with D possibly matching TRBD1 (6 bases). From germline, CDR1 is WSHSY and CDR2 SAAADI. CDR3 length equals 14 residues. Trimming pared 7 bases from V and 0 bases from J, leaving 13 bases between. The DNA for the CDR3 is TGCGCCAGCACCCTCCAGGGGAACTCCTACGAGCAGTACTTC. Translation gives CASTLQGNSYEQYF.

This clonotype was seen a few times. The chain couples TRBV5-6 to TRBJ2-3, with TRBD2 matching over 9 bases. The germline V gene encodes CDR1 SGHDT and CDR2 YYEEEE. The CDR3 is 16 amino acids. Germline trimming cut 5 bases from V and 1 base from J; bases unmatched to any gene: 8. CDR3 DNA: TGTGCCAGCAGTAAAACTAGCGGGCCAGGCACAGATACGCAGTATTTT. Encoded protein: CASSKTSGPGTDTQYF.

This clonotype was seen more than once but under ten times. V and J are TRBV14 and TRBJ2-7; no clear D. Trimming shortened V by 1 base and J by 0 bases, and 10 bases separated the two germline ends. Per the germline V gene, CDR1 is SGHDN and CDR2 is FVKESK. This CDR3 is 15 amino acids long. CDR3 in DNA: TGTGCCAGCAGCCAAGTCCGGACCAACTCCTACGAGCAGTACTTC. The encoded protein is CASSQVRTNSYEQYF.

The chain employs TRBV5-1 and TRBJ1-1, with 9 bases lining up with TRBD1. This CDR3 has 15 residues. Germline CDR1 and CDR2: SGHRS and YFSETQ. Trimming at V came to 4 bases and at J to 2 bases, leaving 6 bases not matched to a gene. In DNA form, the CDR3 reads TGCGCCAGCAGCGGGACAGGGAGCAGAAACACTGAAGCTTTCTTT. As protein: CASSGTGSRNTEAFF. The full variable domain, completed using reference TRBV5-1 and TRBJ1-1, is KAGVTQTPRYLIKTRGQQVTLSCSPISGHRSVSWYQQTPGQGLQFLFEYFSETQRNKGNFPGRFSGRQFSNSRSEMNVSTLELGDSALYLCASSGTGSRNTEAFFGQGTRLTVV.

V is TRBV4-3 and J is TRBJ1-1; no reliable D call. V was clipped by 3 bases and J by 0 bases, with 8 bases between them. This CDR3 comprises 14 residues. Germline values: CDR1 LGHNA, CDR2 YSLEER. CDR3 region: CASSQVLLNTEAFF. CDR3 nucleotide sequence: TGCGCCAGCAGCCAGGTACTGCTGAACACTGAAGCTTTCTTT.

This clonotype was seen just once. The rearrangement links TRBV20-1 to TRBJ2-7; D perhaps matches TRBD2 (5 bases). Germline V gives CDR1 DFQATT, CDR2 SNEGSKA (reference sequence). V lost 5 bases to trimming and J lost 7 bases, with 15 bases between them. The CDR3 is 12 residues long. The CDR3: CSASKGPGEQYF. The CDR3 region has the DNA TGCAGTGCTTCGAAGGGCCCGGGAGAGCAGTACTTC.

This clonotype was seen ten or more times. This sequence joins TRBV29-1 and TRBJ1-2, with 10 positions matching TRBD1. V shed 3 bases, J shed 1 base, and the junction held 2 bases outside the gene matches. The CDR3 has 14 amino acids. Germline lookup yields CDR1 SQVTM and CDR2 ANQGSEA. The CDR3 DNA reads TGCAGCGTTGAGACAGGGGGCCTTAACTATGGCTACACCTTC. Amino acids: CSVETGGLNYGYTF.

The sample holds a few counts of this clonotype. This chain joins TRBV6-5 and TRBJ2-7; 7 bases line up with TRBD2. CDR1 and CDR2 (germline): MNHEY, SVGAGI. V dropped 0 bases and J dropped 3; count of bases not matched to a gene: 2. The CDR3 has 14 residues. The CDR3 region is CASSYSPGGYEQYF. The DNA of the CDR3 is TGTGCCAGCAGTTACTCTCCGGGAGGCTACGAGCAGTACTTC.

The CDR3 reads CASTLTGSTEAFF. In DNA, the CDR3 is TGTGCCAGCACCCTGACAGGGAGCACTGAAGCTTTCTTT. J is TRBJ1-1 and V is TRBV28; 7 bases are a match to TRBD1. Germline values: CDR1 MDHEN, CDR2 SYDVKM. Losses at the gene ends were 7 bases for V and 4 bases for J; bases not matched to a gene: 6. The CDR3 has 13 amino acids.

This sequence joins TRBV4-3 and TRBJ2-1; the D is unclear. The germline V gene has CDR1 LGHNA and CDR2 YSLEER. CDR3 length: 13 amino acids. V shed 0 bases and J shed 9 bases, with 9 bases lying between them. The chain's CDR3 is CASSQDLVSEQFF. The DNA for the CDR3 is TGCGCCAGCAGCCAAGACCTAGTCAGTGAGCAGTTCTTC.

The CDR3: CSAGRRFLNLGYGYTF. In nucleotides, the CDR3 is TGCAGTGCTGGACGACGGTTCCTCAATCTAGGCTATGGCTACACCTTC. This chain connects TRBV20-1 to TRBJ1-2; D gene ambiguous. In germline, CDR1 is DFQATT, CDR2 SNEGSKA (reference sequence). Between the trimmed V and J ends, which lost 5 bases and 4 bases, there was a span of 23 bases. The CDR3 is 16 amino acids.

This clonotype has ten or more counts. V usage is TRBV3-1 and J usage is TRBJ1-2; 7 bases fit TRBD1. With 3 bases clipped from V and 8 bases from J, the junction kept 9 bases outside the gene matches. The CDR3 is 14 amino acids. Germline lookup yields CDR1 LGHDT and CDR2 YNNKEL (reference sequence). The CDR3 protein is CASSQAFDRAGYTF. The CDR3 bases are TGTGCCAGCAGCCAGGCCTTCGACAGGGCCGGCTACACCTTC.

There are a few counts of this clonotype. The genes are TRBV20-1 and TRBJ2-3; D unresolved. Deletions cut 3 bases from V and 2 bases from J, with 6 bases between. CDR3 size: 12 residues. Germline CDR1 and CDR2: DFQATT and SNEGSKA (reference sequence). Here the CDR3 reads CSARVYTDTQYF. The CDR3 DNA is TGCAGTGCTAGGGTCTACACAGATACGCAGTATTTT.

This clonotype was counted a few times. The chain joins TRBV3-1 to TRBJ1-1; unclear D gene. The V gene lost 1 base and the J gene lost 3 bases, with 3 bases spanning the gap. Germline CDR1 is LGHDT and CDR2 is YNNKEL (reference sequence). The CDR3 length is 12 residues. CDR3 DNA: TGTGCCAGCAGCCAAGGTCACACTGAAGCTTTCTTT. This gives the protein CASSQGHTEAFF.

The J gene is TRBJ2-7, the V gene TRBV7-9, with D tentatively TRBD1 (5 bases). Germline V gene lookup returns CDR1 SEHNR and CDR2 FQNEAQ (reference sequence). V was cut by 2 bases and J by 3 bases, with 11 bases left in between. This CDR3 region has 14 residues. The CDR3 here is CASSLNQGVYEQYF. The CDR3 bases are TGTGCCAGCAGCTTAAACCAGGGTGTCTACGAGCAGTACTTC.

This clonotype has only a few counts. The chain uses TRBV12-3 or TRBV12-4 and TRBJ2-5, with 11 bases matching TRBD2. V shed 0 bases, J shed 2 bases, and the junction held 2 bases outside the gene matches. The length of the CDR3 is 16 residues. The CDR3 region is CASSLAGLAVQETQYF. CDR3 sequence (DNA): TGTGCCAGCAGTTTAGCGGGACTAGCGGTACAAGAGACCCAGTACTTC.

The V gene is TRBV11-2, the J gene TRBJ1-2; D is ambiguous. CDR3 size: 13 residues. Germline CDR1 reads SGHAT; CDR2 reads FQNNGV. The ends were cut back, 7 bases at V and 7 bases at J, with 16 bases in the middle. The DNA for the CDR3 is TGTGCCAGCACCGATAGACGGGTGGTTGGCTACACCTTC. Its protein product is CASTDRRVVGYTF.